Below, 27 T cell receptor beta chains from the same sample are listed, as sequenced in a study of T cells in Graves' hyperthyroidism and ophthalmopathy (dated by TCRdb to between 2017 and 2020). Library method: multiplex PCR. For sequencing, an Illumina HiSeq 2000 was employed. Amplification of TCR beta CDR3 regions was carried out from RNA transcripts. The first round of RT-PCR for the TCR CDR3 was performed with the HTBI primer set and the Qiagen OneStep RT-PCR kit. The raw public data were reprocessed by TCRdb itself: fastp quality trimming at Q25, MiXCR clonotype calling, in-frame beta chains only. Each CDR3 protein gets just one entry, which takes the most common genes and DNA from the rows behind it. The table for this sample lists roughly 500,000 distinct CDR3 sequences; roughly 50% of them were counted only once. Under 20% of the sample lies in the top ten. Source material: peripheral blood or thyroid tissue (not recorded which). The receptor source for this set is an adult woman with Graves' disease, either hyperthyroidism or ophthalmopathy (not recorded which).

In this sample, this clonotype turned up many times. V is TRBV10-3 and J is TRBJ2-3, with D perhaps given as TRBD1 or TRBD2 (5 bases each). V gave up 2 bases and J gave up 3 bases, with 21 bases separating them. Germline lookup yields CDR1 ENHRY and CDR2 SYGVKD. CDR3 length: 18 residues. The CDR3 DNA is TGTGCCATCAGTGAGGAGTTAGTCGGGACCACCGCGACAGATACGCAGTATTTT. It encodes CAISEELVGTTATDTQYF.

The V call is TRBV29-1, the J call TRBJ1-4, with 7 bases fitting TRBD1. Trimming cost V 7 bases and J 1 base; bases outside gene matches: 3. This CDR3 spans 13 amino acids. Germline V lookup: CDR1 SQVTM, CDR2 ANQGSEA. CDR3 sequence (DNA): TGCAGCGGAGGGGACAGAACTAATGAAAAACTGTTTTTT. Translated, it gives CSGGDRTNEKLFF. Supplemented by reference TRBV29-1 and TRBJ1-4, the full variable domain reads SAVISQKPSRDICQRGTSLTIQCQVDSQVTMMFWYRQQPGQSLTLIATANQGSEATYESGFVIDKFPISRPNLTFSTLTVSNMSPEDSSIYLCSGGDRTNEKLFFGSGTQLSVL.

This clonotype was counted many times. The V call is TRBV7-9, the J call TRBJ1-6; D call uncertain. Trimming cost V 6 bases and J 5 bases, with 11 bases left between them. The germline V gene has CDR1 SEHNR and CDR2 FQNEAQ (reference sequence). The CDR3 extends over 14 amino acids. CDR3 in DNA: TGTGCCAGCAGTATAGGACGGGATAATTCACCCCTCCACTTT. Translating gives CASSIGRDNSPLHF.

Many counts were recorded for this clonotype. The genes are TRBV19 and TRBJ1-5; D unclear. The CDR3 covers 12 residues. V gave up 1 base and J gave up 6 bases, with 4 bases separating them. CDR1 and CDR2 (germline): LNHDA, SQIVND (reference sequence). The CDR3 reads CASSIGGQPQHF. CDR3 sequence (DNA): TGTGCCAGTAGTATAGGGGGTCAGCCCCAGCATTTT. Together with reference TRBV19 and TRBJ1-5, the CDR3 gives the full variable domain: DGGITQSPKYLFRKEGQNVTLSCEQNLNHDAMYWYRQDPGQGLRLIYYSQIVNDFQKGDIAEGYSVSREKKESFPLTVTSAQKNPTAFYLCASSIGGQPQHFGDGTRLSIL.

This clonotype was detected many times. The rearrangement joins TRBV3-1 to TRBJ1-6; D call uncertain. V lost 2 bases to trimming and J lost 9 bases, with 11 bases between them. CDR3 size: 14 residues. Germline lookup yields CDR1 LGHDT and CDR2 YNNKEL (reference sequence). The CDR3 sequence is CASSQHGRVSPLHF. The CDR3 DNA sequence: TGTGCCAGCAGCCAACACGGGCGAGTTTCACCCCTCCACTTT.

This clonotype was picked up a small number of times. A single base separates this from a much larger clone, so it may be a read error. The chain links TRBV5-1 to TRBJ2-7; TRBD1 agrees at 7 bases. V lost 7 bases, J lost 4 bases, and 14 bases stayed unmatched. The CDR3 totals 15 residues. CDR1 is SGHRS and CDR2 is YFSETQ in the germline V gene. CDR3 nucleotide sequence: TGCGCCAGCGGCATAACCGGGACAGACTTTTACGAGCAGTACTTC. It specifies CASGITGTDFYEQYF. Looking up the rest from reference TRBV5-1 and TRBJ2-7 gives the full variable domain: KAGVTQTPRYLIKTRGQQVTLSCSPISGHRSVSWYQQTPGQGLQFLFEYFSETQRNKGNFPGRFSGRQFSNSRSEMNVSTLELGDSALYLCASGITGTDFYEQYFGPGTRLTVT.

Of note for this clonotype: Since no conserved phenylalanine or tryptophan closes the CDR3, a read error is the likely cause. The DNA is omitted, as the CDR3 cannot be located on it reliably, and the CDR3 follows TCRdb's listing. The genes are TRBV20-1 and TRBJ2-7; TRBD2, as called in the table, went unchecked against the DNA. Germline V gene lookup returns CDR1 DFQATT and CDR2 SNEGSKA (reference sequence). The CDR3 is 12 residues long, counting both termini. The CDR3 sequence: CSARDLSTQRDY.

The chain has TRBV11-2 and TRBJ2-5; D is ambiguous. Germline CDR1 and CDR2: SGHAT and FQNNGV. CDR3 length: 11 residues. Trimming shortened V by 6 bases and J by 7 bases, and 9 bases separated the two germline ends. The CDR3 DNA reads TGTGCCAGCAGTGGTACCGGGACCCAGTACTTC. Translation: CASSGTGTQYF. Full variable domain (missing parts from reference TRBV11-2 and TRBJ2-5): EAGVAQSPRYKIIEKRQSVAFWCNPISGHATLYWYQQILGQGPKLLIQFQNNGVVDDSQLPKDRFSAERLKGVDSTLKIQPAKLEDSAVYLCASSGTGTQYFGPGTRLLVL.

The count of this clonotype is one. The chain uses TRBV7-8 and TRBJ2-7, with TRBD2 identical over 12 bases. Germline assignment: CDR1 SGHVS and CDR2 FQNEAQ. Trimming at V came to 5 bases and at J to 7 bases, leaving 12 bases not matched to a gene. The CDR3 is made up of 16 amino acids. In nucleotides, the CDR3 is TGTGCCAGCAGCCCATTGCTAGCGGGAGGGCCGGGTGAGCAGTACTTC. Protein: CASSPLLAGGPGEQYF.

This sequence joins TRBV19 and TRBJ1-5; D not certain. Germline lookup yields CDR1 LNHDA and CDR2 SQIVND (reference sequence). The CDR3 extends over 15 amino acids. Trimming pared 5 bases from V and 0 bases from J, leaving 11 bases between. CDR3 sequence (DNA): TGTGCCAGTAGTTTCGGTGGTTGTAGCAATCAGCCCCAGCATTTT. This gives the protein CASSFGGCSNQPQHF.

This clonotype was found once. V and J are TRBV12-3 or TRBV12-4 and TRBJ1-5, with 12 bases matching TRBD1. The ends lost 8 bases at V and 3 bases at J; junction bases unmatched: 2. This CDR3 is built from 14 residues. The CDR3 here is CASGTGGLNQPQHF. The CDR3 nucleotides are TGTGCCAGCGGGACAGGGGGCCTCAATCAGCCCCAGCATTTT.

The chain is built from TRBV7-9 and TRBJ1-1; D not resolved. CDR3 length: 13 amino acids. Germline V gene data show CDR1 as SEHNR and CDR2 as FQNEAQ (reference sequence). Deletions cut 5 bases from V and 8 bases from J, with 15 bases between. DNA of the CDR3: TGTGCCAGCAGCCAAGTGTGGCGGGAGGAAGCTTTCTTT. Residues: CASSQVWREEAFF.

The chain uses TRBV10-3 and TRBJ2-7, with D tentatively TRBD1 (6 bases). CDR3 length equals 13 residues. Trimming shortened V by 8 bases and J by 2 bases, and 13 bases separated the two germline ends. Germline V gene data show CDR1 as ENHRY and CDR2 as SYGVKD. The DNA of the CDR3 is TGTGCCATCGCCCGGGACAAAACCTACGAGCAGTACTTC. This encodes CAIARDKTYEQYF.

V usage is TRBV4-1 and J usage is TRBJ2-2; TRBD2 is a possible D gene (6 bases). CDR1 is MGHRA and CDR2 is YSYEKL in the germline V gene. The ends were cut back, 11 bases at V and 3 bases at J, with 22 bases in the middle. The CDR3 runs 16 residues. CDR3: CASRRVGDSYTGELFF. The DNA of the CDR3 is TGCGCCTCAAGAAGGGTGGGGGACTCCTACACCGGGGAGCTGTTTTTT.

V and J are TRBV20-1 and TRBJ1-5, with D possibly TRBD1 on 6 matching bases. Germline V lookup: CDR1 DFQATT, CDR2 SNEGSKA (reference sequence). The length of the CDR3 is 11 residues. The CDR3 region has the DNA TGCAGGGCGGGGGCTGGGGAGACCCAGCATTTT. Translating gives CRAGAGETQHF.

Notes on this clonotype: The junction and the germline gene differ at one end; a read error may be behind it. The genes are TRBV15 and TRBJ1-6; 11 bases are shared with TRBD1. Germline CDR1 is LNHNV and CDR2 is YYDKDF (reference sequence). There are 16 residues in the CDR3. The CDR3 protein is CAASSVEGQGDSPLHF. CDR3 nucleotides: TGTGCCGCCAGCAGTGTCGAGGGACAGGGGGATTCACCCCTCCACTTT.

Ten or more counts support this clonotype. This chain links TRBV3-1 with TRBJ1-6; TRBD1 is a possible D gene (6 bases). V was pared by 3 bases and J by 13 bases, with 19 bases between. This CDR3 is 15 amino acids long. Germline assignment: CDR1 LGHDT and CDR2 YNNKEL (reference sequence). CDR3 nucleotide sequence: TGTGCCAGCAGCCATCTCGGGACACAAAAAAGCCCCCTCCACTTT. Translated: CASSHLGTQKSPLHF. Full variable domain (remainder filled in from reference TRBV3-1 and TRBJ1-6): DTAVSQTPKYLVTQMGNDKSIKCEQNLGHDTMYWYKQDSKKFLKIMFSYNNKELIINETVPNRFSPKSPDKAHLNLHINSLELGDSAVYFCASSHLGTQKSPLHFGNGTRLTVT.

The V gene is TRBV5-1, the J gene TRBJ2-2, with TRBD1 identical over 7 bases. This CDR3 has 14 amino acids. V lost 4 bases and J lost 5; bases outside the gene matches: 5. In germline, CDR1 is SGHRS, CDR2 YFSETQ. CDR3 coding DNA: TGCGCCAGCAGCAGGGACAGACAGACCGGGGAGCTGTTTTTT. This sequence encodes CASSRDRQTGELFF.

This clonotype was counted at least ten times. J is TRBJ2-5 and V is TRBV4-1, with D tentatively TRBD1 (6 bases). CDR1 and CDR2 (germline): MGHRA, YSYEKL. The ends were cut back, 1 base at V and 6 bases at J, with 15 bases in the middle. This CDR3 is 15 amino acids long. Here the CDR3 reads CASSQAGVWEKTQYF. The CDR3 nucleotides are TGCGCCAGCAGCCAAGCAGGGGTCTGGGAGAAGACCCAGTACTTC.

This clonotype was observed many times. V gene TRBV7-9 combines with J gene TRBJ1-5; D unclear. Germline CDR1 is SEHNR and CDR2 is FQNEAQ (reference sequence). Trimming removed 5 bases from V and 0 bases from J, with 14 bases in between. This CDR3 is 16 amino acids long. The DNA of the CDR3 is TGTGCCAGCAGCCCCGGTAAGGGATATAGCAATCAGCCCCAGCATTTT. As protein: CASSPGKGYSNQPQHF. Supplemented by reference TRBV7-9 and TRBJ1-5, the full variable domain reads DTGVSQNPRHKITKRGQNVTFRCDPISEHNRLYWYRQTLGQGPEFLTYFQNEAQLEKSRLLSDRFSAERPKGSFSTLEIQRTEQGDSAMYLCASSPGKGYSNQPQHFGDGTRLSIL.

This clonotype is a singleton in its sample. The chain couples TRBV2 to TRBJ2-7, with 7 bases lining up with TRBD1. V lost 6 bases and J lost 5; bases outside the gene matches: 4. The germline V gene encodes CDR1 SNHLY and CDR2 FYNNEI. CDR3 length: 12 amino acids. DNA for the CDR3: TGTGCCAGCAGGCTCGGACAGGACGAGCAGTACTTC. It codes for CASRLGQDEQYF. Full variable domain (missing parts from reference TRBV2 and TRBJ2-7): EPEVTQTPSHQVTQMGQEVILRCVPISNHLYFYWYRQILGQKVEFLVSFYNNEISEKSEIFDDQFSVERPDGSNFTLKIRSTKLEDSAMYFCASRLGQDEQYFGPGTRLTVT.

As regards this clonotype: A junction end diverges from the germline sequence, so it may reflect a read error. V usage is TRBV10-3 and J usage is TRBJ1-2, with TRBD1 identical over 7 bases. CDR1 is ENHRY and CDR2 is SYGVKD in the germline V gene. The CDR3 runs to 12 residues. The CDR3 spells CAITETGRGYTF. The CDR3 region has the DNA TGTGCCATCACTGAGACAGGGAGAGGCTACACCTTC.

Written as DNA, the CDR3 is TGTGCCAGCAGCACCTCGTGGCTAGCGGTCTACGAGCAGTACTTC. Its translation is CASSTSWLAVYEQYF. This chain connects TRBV7-8 to TRBJ2-7; TRBD2 matches 7 bases. The germline V gene has CDR1 SGHVS and CDR2 FQNEAQ. The CDR3 is 15 amino acids. V was clipped by 5 bases and J by 3 bases; unmatched bases: 10.

Comments on this clonotype: At one end, the junction sequence differs from germline, possibly due to a read error. The V gene is TRBV6-1, the J gene TRBJ2-2; TRBD2 agrees at 10 bases. Germline values: CDR1 MNHNS, CDR2 SASEGT. The CDR3 runs 15 residues. The CDR3 DNA reads as TGTGCCACCAGTGAAGCGGGGGGGGGTGCCGGGGAGCTGTTTTTT. As protein: CATSEAGGGAGELFF.

The V and J genes are TRBV20-1 and TRBJ2-7; weak D call: TRBD1 (5 bases). This CDR3 is 15 amino acids long. The germline V gene has CDR1 DFQATT and CDR2 SNEGSKA (reference sequence). With 2 bases removed from V and 0 bases from J, the gap between germline ends came to 14 bases. The CDR3 sequence is CSARFIRVSSYEQYF. The DNA of the CDR3 is TGCAGTGCTAGATTTATCAGGGTAAGCTCCTACGAGCAGTACTTC.

The rearrangement links TRBV9 to TRBJ2-7; D uncertain. Germline V CDR1 and CDR2: SGDLS, YYNGEE. Trimming stripped 4 bases from V and 8 bases from J, with 13 bases between. This CDR3 comprises 12 residues. CDR3 residues: CASSQDARKQYF. CDR3 in DNA: TGTGCCAGCAGCCAAGATGCGCGAAAGCAGTACTTC.

This clonotype was detected once. The chain combines TRBV29-1 with TRBJ1-2, with D perhaps TRBD1 (6 bases). V was clipped by 6 bases and J by 8 bases, with 13 bases between them. The CDR3 covers 11 residues. The germline CDR1 and CDR2 sequences are SQVTM and ANQGSEA. The CDR3 DNA sequence: TGCAGCGTGGAGGACAGCATAGGCTACACCTTC. Its translation is CSVEDSIGYTF.